The T cell receptor beta chain under discussion was sequenced for a study of blood T cell repertoires in COVID-19. Some clones are missing from TCRdb's copy, which holds only in-frame ones; the method was immunoSEQ multiplex PCR. The sample carries more than 200,000 clones, approximately 84% recorded once. Sequencing input: PBMCs or T cells enriched from blood (not recorded which). This receptor was obtained from a man aged 40-49 years who had recovered from COVID-19.

CDR3 coding DNA: TGTGCCAGCAGCCCTCCGCGGACAGGGGGCGGTGAGACCCAGTACTTC. Amino acids: CASSPPRTGGGETQYF. The chain combines TRBV7-2 with TRBJ2-5; 11 bases are shared with TRBD1. V gave up 5 bases and J gave up 5 bases; unmatched junction bases: 10. CDR1 and CDR2 (germline): SGHTA, FQGNSA. This CDR3 comprises 16 residues.